This T cell receptor (beta chain) appears in the sequencing data of a study of regulatory T cells in long-lasting Graves disease. Germline V gene sequence: CDR1 MDHEN, CDR2 SYDVKM. The CDR3 runs to 16 residues. Trimming took 5 bases from V and 6 from J; bases not matched to a gene: 10. This clonotype came up many times. The antigen is undetermined. To make TCR beta libraries, researchers used iRepertoire HTBI primers and Arm-PCR of CDR3 regions. Using its own MiXCR run on the multiplex PCR reads, TCRdb lists one record per CDR3 protein. The sample records more than 300,000 distinct CDR3 sequences, 10% to 15% being singletons. Time point described: newly diagnosed GD, antithyroid drugs for less than 3 months. With RNA extracted from PBMCs as input, the TCR library was made. General observations from the study: Patients with persistent disease shared 2,500 to 3,500 public clonotypes, outpacing the 900 to 1,000 shared by new patients.

These records were also assigned to another study, of T cells in Graves' hyperthyroidism and ophthalmopathy.

V and J are TRBV28 and TRBJ2-1, with 10 bases aligning to TRBD1. The sequenced sample was peripheral blood mononuclear cells (PBMCs), obtained at new diagnosis, from a patient treated with antithyroid drugs. The origin of this receptor is a woman aged 18-29 years with Graves disease. DNA for the CDR3: TGTGCCAGCAGTCCCGCCGACAGGGGGCTCTTCAATGAGCAGTTCTTC. The encoded protein is CASSPADRGLFNEQFF.